The rows below give T cell receptor beta chains drawn from one sample of a study of blood T cells in healthy people across ages. TCRdb fed the 5' RACE reads into MiXCR, producing one record per CDR3 protein. The sample has 600,000 to 900,000 distinct CDR3 sequences, 20% to 30% seen once. The same sample was also used in a study of T cells of mothers and their children.

The sequenced sample consisted of blood. All receptors come from a boy between 5 and 17 years old in good health. Both conserved end residues are part of each CDR3. Fields, in order: J gene, V gene, clone size, D gene, CDR3 protein, CDR3 DNA. The D gene is left open where the match is weak. Size values are once, few and many counts, or a class for expanded clones, and some rows have none.

J gene: TRBJ2-7; V gene: TRBV7-9; clone size: NA; D gene: NA; CDR3 protein: CASSVQGIYEQYF; CDR3 DNA: TGTGCCAGCAGCGTACAGGGTATCTACGAGCAGTACTTC
J gene: TRBJ2-5; V gene: TRBV15; clone size: NA; D gene: NA; CDR3 protein: CATSRDRPAETQYF; CDR3 DNA: TGTGCCACCAGCAGAGATCGTCCGGCGGAGACCCAGTACTTC
J gene: TRBJ1-3; V gene: TRBV5-1; clone size: many; D gene: NA; CDR3 protein: CASSLGGTGNTIYF; CDR3 DNA: TGCGCCAGCAGCTTGGGGGGCACTGGAAACACCATATATTTT
J gene: TRBJ2-2; V gene: TRBV11-2; clone size: few; D gene: TRBD2; CDR3 protein: CASSPRGGRVAGELFF; CDR3 DNA: TGTGCCAGCAGCCCTAGGGGCGGGAGAGTTGCCGGGGAGCTGTTTTTT
J gene: TRBJ2-7; V gene: TRBV20-1; clone size: once; D gene: NA; CDR3 protein: CSAIAGGFGEQYF; CDR3 DNA: TGCAGTGCTATAGCAGGGGGGTTCGGCGAGCAGTACTTC
J gene: TRBJ2-1; V gene: TRBV5-1; clone size: many; D gene: NA; CDR3 protein: CASSLSSSPYNEQFF; CDR3 DNA: TGCGCCAGCAGCTTGAGTAGTTCTCCCTACAATGAGCAGTTCTTC
J gene: TRBJ2-3; V gene: TRBV18; clone size: NA; D gene: NA; CDR3 protein: CASSPPGTDPGADTQYF; CDR3 DNA: TGTGCCAGCTCACCACCGGGGACGGACCCGGGGGCAGATACGCAGTATTTT
J gene: TRBJ1-1; V gene: TRBV6-1; clone size: NA; D gene: TRBD1; CDR3 protein: CASSPRQGTNTEAFF; CDR3 DNA: TGTGCCAGCAGTCCCCGACAGGGGACGAACACTGAAGCTTTCTTT
J gene: TRBJ2-2; V gene: TRBV20-1; clone size: NA; D gene: NA; CDR3 protein: CSAREVAQINTGELFF; CDR3 DNA: TGCAGTGCTAGAGAAGTTGCGCAGATCAACACCGGGGAGCTGTTTTTT
J gene: TRBJ2-7; V gene: TRBV7-9; clone size: many; D gene: NA; CDR3 protein: CASSLSTGAYEQYF; CDR3 DNA: TGTGCCAGCAGCTTATCGACAGGCGCCTACGAGCAGTACTTC
J gene: TRBJ1-6; V gene: TRBV28; clone size: NA; D gene: NA; CDR3 protein: CASSLRVGEDNSPLHF; CDR3 DNA: TGTGCCAGCAGTTTGAGGGTCGGGGAAGATAATTCACCCCTCCACTTT
J gene: TRBJ2-5; V gene: TRBV4-2; clone size: NA; D gene: TRBD2; CDR3 protein: CASSQLAGGPRETQYF; CDR3 DNA: TGTGCCAGCAGCCAACTAGCGGGAGGGCCTAGAGAGACCCAGTACTTC
J gene: TRBJ2-3; V gene: TRBV7-2; clone size: few; D gene: TRBD2; CDR3 protein: CASSLQGLVTPTQYF; CDR3 DNA: TGTGCCAGCAGCTTACAGGGACTAGTAACCCCTACGCAGTATTTT
J gene: TRBJ1-3; V gene: TRBV3-1; clone size: NA; D gene: NA; CDR3 protein: CASSQRRDRGPGNTIYF; CDR3 DNA: TGTGCCAGCAGCCAAAGGCGTGACCGGGGGCCTGGAAACACCATATATTTT
J gene: TRBJ2-1; V gene: TRBV12-3/TRBV12-4; clone size: few; D gene: NA; CDR3 protein: CASSPLQIASYNEQFF; CDR3 DNA: TGTGCCAGCAGTCCCCTGCAGATAGCGTCCTACAATGAGCAGTTCTTC
J gene: TRBJ2-7; V gene: TRBV5-6; clone size: NA; D gene: NA; CDR3 protein: CASSQGDLYEQYF; CDR3 DNA: TGTGCCAGCAGCCAAGGGGACTTGTACGAGCAGTACTTC
J gene: TRBJ1-1; V gene: TRBV5-1; clone size: few; D gene: NA; CDR3 protein: CASSELGMNTEAFF; CDR3 DNA: TGCGCCAGCAGCGAACTCGGCATGAACACTGAAGCTTTCTTT
J gene: TRBJ1-4; V gene: TRBV20-1; clone size: few; D gene: TRBD1; CDR3 protein: CSARNLQGTNEKLFF; CDR3 DNA: TGCAGTGCTAGAAACCTACAGGGGACTAATGAAAAACTGTTTTTT
J gene: TRBJ2-7; V gene: TRBV6-1; clone size: NA; D gene: NA; CDR3 protein: CASSEYYEQYF; CDR3 DNA: TGTGCCAGCAGTGAATACTACGAGCAGTACTTC
J gene: TRBJ2-1; V gene: TRBV6-6; clone size: NA; D gene: TRBD1; CDR3 protein: CASSYSGTAYNEQFF; CDR3 DNA: TGTGCCAGCAGTTACTCGGGGACAGCCTACAATGAGCAGTTCTTC
J gene: TRBJ2-1; V gene: TRBV19; clone size: NA; D gene: NA; CDR3 protein: CASSYRQGYNEQFF; CDR3 DNA: TGTGCCAGTAGTTACCGCCAAGGGTACAATGAGCAGTTCTTC
J gene: TRBJ1-1; V gene: TRBV6-1; clone size: few; D gene: NA; CDR3 protein: CASSEAMNTEAFF; CDR3 DNA: TGTGCCAGCAGTGAAGCGATGAACACTGAAGCTTTCTTT
J gene: TRBJ2-5; V gene: TRBV24-1; clone size: few; D gene: NA; CDR3 protein: CATSQARKGVWEETQYF; CDR3 DNA: TGTGCCACCAGTCAGGCCAGGAAGGGGGTGTGGGAAGAGACCCAGTACTTC
J gene: TRBJ2-3; V gene: TRBV6-1; clone size: few; D gene: NA; CDR3 protein: CASSEALDGGDTQYF; CDR3 DNA: TGTGCCAGCAGTGAAGCGCTCGACGGAGGGGATACGCAGTATTTT
J gene: TRBJ2-7; V gene: TRBV28; clone size: few; D gene: TRBD2; CDR3 protein: CASSRGGGRSYEQYF; CDR3 DNA: TGTGCCAGCAGTCGAGGCGGGGGGCGTTCCTACGAGCAGTACTTC
J gene: TRBJ2-7; V gene: TRBV28; clone size: NA; D gene: NA; CDR3 protein: CASTPLVRRLYEQYF; CDR3 DNA: TGTGCCAGCACCCCTCTTGTCAGGCGACTCTACGAGCAGTACTTC
J gene: TRBJ2-7; V gene: TRBV12-3/TRBV12-4; clone size: NA; D gene: TRBD1; CDR3 protein: CASSPVVPGGSYEQYF; CDR3 DNA: TGTGCCAGCAGCCCCGTCGTTCCAGGGGGTTCCTACGAGCAGTACTTC
J gene: TRBJ2-1; V gene: TRBV18; clone size: few; D gene: TRBD2; CDR3 protein: CASSPQLADQSGQFF; CDR3 DNA: TGTGCCAGCTCACCACAACTAGCGGACCAGTCGGGGCAGTTCTTC
J gene: TRBJ1-5; V gene: TRBV19; clone size: NA; D gene: NA; CDR3 protein: CASTPGGSNQPQHF; CDR3 DNA: TGTGCCAGTACCCCTGGAGGGAGCAATCAGCCCCAGCATTTT
J gene: TRBJ1-4; V gene: TRBV5-1; clone size: few; D gene: TRBD1; CDR3 protein: CASSLWTGSEKLFF; CDR3 DNA: TGCGCCAGCAGCTTGTGGACAGGGAGTGAAAAACTGTTTTTT
J gene: TRBJ2-1; V gene: TRBV5-1; clone size: NA; D gene: TRBD2; CDR3 protein: CASSVGLAGGLSSYNEQFF; CDR3 DNA: TGCGCCAGCAGCGTGGGCCTAGCGGGGGGACTTAGCTCCTACAATGAGCAGTTCTTC
J gene: TRBJ2-7; V gene: TRBV13; clone size: NA; D gene: NA; CDR3 protein: CASSPGWARYEQYF; CDR3 DNA: TGTGCCAGTAGCCCTGGCTGGGCCCGCTACGAGCAGTACTTC
J gene: TRBJ2-5; V gene: TRBV20-1; clone size: NA; D gene: NA; CDR3 protein: CSARVPGRETQYF; CDR3 DNA: TGCAGTGCTAGGGTTCCGGGACGGGAGACCCAGTACTTC
J gene: TRBJ2-1; V gene: TRBV5-1; clone size: NA; D gene: NA; CDR3 protein: CASSSQDFRPPNEQFF; CDR3 DNA: TGCGCCAGCAGCTCCCAGGACTTTCGCCCACCCAATGAGCAGTTCTTC
J gene: TRBJ1-2; V gene: TRBV12-3/TRBV12-4; clone size: few; D gene: TRBD1; CDR3 protein: CASSPTTGNYGYTF; CDR3 DNA: TGTGCCAGCAGTCCAACGACAGGGAACTATGGCTACACCTTC
J gene: TRBJ2-5; V gene: TRBV5-1; clone size: few; D gene: TRBD1; CDR3 protein: CASSPGQAYQETQYF; CDR3 DNA: TGCGCCAGCAGCCCCGGACAGGCCTACCAAGAGACCCAGTACTTC
J gene: TRBJ1-1; V gene: TRBV7-3; clone size: NA; D gene: TRBD1; CDR3 protein: CASSSSGGMNTEAFF; CDR3 DNA: TGTGCCAGCAGCTCATCAGGGGGAATGAACACTGAAGCTTTCTTT
J gene: TRBJ2-7; V gene: TRBV10-3; clone size: few; D gene: TRBD1; CDR3 protein: CAIRPGTGEPEQYF; CDR3 DNA: TGTGCCATCAGACCCGGGACAGGGGAACCCGAGCAGTACTTC
J gene: TRBJ1-1; V gene: TRBV7-9; clone size: few; D gene: NA; CDR3 protein: CASISENTEAFF; CDR3 DNA: TGTGCCAGCATTTCAGAGAACACTGAAGCTTTCTTT
J gene: TRBJ2-7; V gene: TRBV5-1; clone size: NA; D gene: NA; CDR3 protein: CASSFSGLRDSYEQYF; CDR3 DNA: TGCGCCAGCAGCTTTTCGGGGTTGCGGGACTCCTACGAGCAGTACTTC
J gene: TRBJ2-3; V gene: TRBV18; clone size: NA; D gene: NA; CDR3 protein: CASSPSPPDTQYF; CDR3 DNA: TGTGCCAGCTCACCATCCCCCCCAGATACGCAGTATTTT
J gene: TRBJ1-5; V gene: TRBV5-8; clone size: NA; D gene: TRBD1; CDR3 protein: CASSSGQGAYQPQHF; CDR3 DNA: TGTGCCAGCAGCTCCGGACAGGGGGCATATCAGCCCCAGCATTTT
J gene: TRBJ2-7; V gene: TRBV10-2; clone size: NA; D gene: TRBD1; CDR3 protein: CASREPDRGFYEQYF; CDR3 DNA: TGCGCCAGCAGAGAACCGGACAGGGGATTCTACGAGCAGTACTTC
J gene: TRBJ2-7; V gene: TRBV5-1; clone size: few; D gene: NA; CDR3 protein: CASSTGPSADEQYF; CDR3 DNA: TGCGCCAGCAGCACGGGACCCTCCGCGGACGAGCAGTACTTC
J gene: TRBJ1-2; V gene: TRBV12-3/TRBV12-4; clone size: NA; D gene: NA; CDR3 protein: CASSHSLGGYTF; CDR3 DNA: TGTGCCAGCAGTCATAGTTTAGGGGGCTACACCTTC
J gene: TRBJ1-1; V gene: TRBV9; clone size: NA; D gene: NA; CDR3 protein: CASSVISGSGTEAFF; CDR3 DNA: TGTGCCAGCAGCGTGATTTCGGGGAGCGGCACTGAAGCTTTCTTT
J gene: TRBJ1-4; V gene: TRBV7-2; clone size: NA; D gene: NA; CDR3 protein: CASSLVYGEKLFF; CDR3 DNA: TGTGCCAGCAGCTTAGTATACGGTGAAAAACTGTTTTTT
J gene: TRBJ1-4; V gene: TRBV20-1; clone size: few; D gene: NA; CDR3 protein: CSATGWGKTNEKLFF; CDR3 DNA: TGCAGTGCTACGGGGTGGGGTAAAACTAATGAAAAACTGTTTTTT
J gene: TRBJ1-4; V gene: TRBV7-9; clone size: NA; D gene: NA; CDR3 protein: CASSTRGLAREKLFF; CDR3 DNA: TGTGCCAGCAGCACTCGGGGTTTAGCGCGCGAAAAACTGTTTTTT
J gene: TRBJ2-1; V gene: TRBV29-1; clone size: few; D gene: TRBD2; CDR3 protein: CSGERGSSYNEQFF; CDR3 DNA: TGCAGCGGTGAACGCGGGAGCTCCTACAATGAGCAGTTCTTC
J gene: TRBJ1-4; V gene: TRBV5-1; clone size: many; D gene: TRBD1; CDR3 protein: CASSPGGTNEKLFF; CDR3 DNA: TGCGCCAGCAGCCCAGGGGGCACTAATGAAAAACTGTTTTTT
J gene: TRBJ1-1; V gene: TRBV6-6; clone size: NA; D gene: NA; CDR3 protein: CATRDPWSDTEAFF; CDR3 DNA: TGTGCCACCAGGGACCCTTGGTCGGACACTGAAGCTTTCTTT
J gene: TRBJ2-7; V gene: TRBV10-2; clone size: NA; D gene: NA; CDR3 protein: CASGRTQPYEQYF; CDR3 DNA: TGCGCCAGCGGAAGGACTCAACCCTACGAGCAGTACTTC
J gene: TRBJ2-3; V gene: TRBV6-5; clone size: few; D gene: NA; CDR3 protein: CASRSTPDTQYF; CDR3 DNA: TGTGCCAGCAGATCAACGCCGGATACGCAGTATTTT
J gene: TRBJ2-1; V gene: TRBV20-1; clone size: NA; D gene: TRBD1; CDR3 protein: CSAGDRGAHNEQFF; CDR3 DNA: TGCAGTGCGGGTGACAGGGGGGCACACAATGAGCAGTTCTTC
J gene: TRBJ1-6; V gene: TRBV28; clone size: few; D gene: NA; CDR3 protein: CASSLGRGNSPLHF; CDR3 DNA: TGTGCCAGCAGTCTAGGGCGGGGAAACTCACCCCTCCACTTT
J gene: TRBJ1-2; V gene: TRBV6-2/TRBV6-3; clone size: once; D gene: NA; CDR3 protein: CASSYLGGSYGYTF; CDR3 DNA: TGTGCCAGCAGTTATTTAGGGGGGTCCTATGGCTACACCTTC